This is a list of T cell receptor beta chains from one sample in a study of beta chain features in type 1 diabetes. The data were produced by immunoSEQ multiplex PCR, yet TCRdb's version contains in-frame clones alone and is incomplete. In the table there are under 800,000 clones, around 15% of which are singletons. The sample was naive CD4+ T cells from blood. The receptors were sampled from a man younger than 35 in good health. CDR3s include the opening cysteine and the closing phenylalanine or tryptophan. The D gene is left open where the match is weak. Expanded clones get a size class; other rows say once, few or many, or leave the size out.

v_gene	j_gene	d_gene	abundance	CDR3nt	CDR3aa
TRBV9	TRBJ1-2	-	few	TGTGCCAGCAGCAAGGGCGAGGGGATCACTTATGGCTACACCTTC	CASSKGEGITYGYTF
TRBV7-3	TRBJ1-5	-	-	TGTGCCAGCAGCCGGACAGCGAATCAGCCCCAGCATTTT	CASSRTANQPQHF
TRBV5-1	TRBJ2-7	-	few	TGCGCCAGCAGCTCGCAGGGGACCTACGAGCAGTACTTC	CASSSQGTYEQYF
TRBV6-1	TRBJ2-4	-	-	TGTGCCAGCAGTGAAGTTGCTCGGGGGACGAAGCTAGCCAAAAACATTCAGTACTTC	CASSEVARGTKLAKNIQYF
TRBV28	TRBJ2-7	TRBD1	few	TGTGCCAGCATAGGGGACAGGGCAGGCGAGCAGTACTTC	CASIGDRAGEQYF
TRBV5-1	TRBJ1-1	TRBD1	few	TGCGCCAGCAGCCCCGGACAGGGGGCGGCTACTGAAGCTTTCTTT	CASSPGQGAATEAFF
TRBV6-1	TRBJ2-1	-	-	TGTGCCAGCAGTCTGGGAGGGGACAGTTCCTTCTTC	CASSLGGDSSFF
TRBV7-9	TRBJ2-7	-	-	TGTGCCAGCAGCTTAAACAGTCCCGCCTACGAGCAGTACTTC	CASSLNSPAYEQYF
TRBV18	TRBJ1-2	-	few	TGTGCCAGCTCACCCCCGGGGCTAGGCGGCTACACCTTC	CASSPPGLGGYTF
TRBV28	TRBJ1-5	-	few	TGTGCCAGCAGTCCCCCCGACAGGACTAATCAGCCCCAGCATTTT	CASSPPDRTNQPQHF
TRBV15	TRBJ2-7	-	once	TGTGCCACCAGCCCCGGAGGCGGTGTAGCCTACGAGCAGTACTTC	CATSPGGGVAYEQYF
TRBV7-9	TRBJ2-4	-	many	TGTGCCAGCAGCTTATCCGTAGCCAAAAACATTCAGTACTTC	CASSLSVAKNIQYF
TRBV5-1	TRBJ1-5	-	-	TGCGCCAGCAGCCCAACCACAGGGACTCAGCCCCAGCATTTT	CASSPTTGTQPQHF
TRBV20-1	TRBJ2-1	-	-	TGCAGTGCTCCTCAGGGACCCGAGCAGTTCTTC	CSAPQGPEQFF
TRBV27	TRBJ1-5	TRBD1	few	TGTGCCAGCACCCCGGGACAGGGGAACAATCAGCCCCAGCATTTT	CASTPGQGNNQPQHF
TRBV6-1	TRBJ2-3	TRBD2	once	TGTGCCAGCAGGCAGCGGGGGTTGACAGATACGCAGTATTTT	CASRQRGLTDTQYF
TRBV4-3	TRBJ1-4	-	-	TGCGCCAGCAGCCAGGACGCGCGTCCAGGAACTAATGAAAAACTGTTTTTT	CASSQDARPGTNEKLFF
TRBV5-1	TRBJ2-5	-	-	TGCGCCAGCTCAGGCCCGCCCACGTACTTC	CASSGPPTYF
TRBV6-5	TRBJ2-7	TRBD2	-	TGTGCCAGCAGTCACAGTACTAGCGGCTCCTACGAGCAGTACTTC	CASSHSTSGSYEQYF
TRBV6-5	TRBJ2-7	-	few	TGTGCCAGCAGTTACTCGACGTCGGAGTACTTC	CASSYSTSEYF
TRBV28	TRBJ2-2	-	-	TGTGCCAGCAGCCCCCGGCGGGGGCGGATCGGGGAGCTGTTTTTT	CASSPRRGRIGELFF
TRBV7-2	TRBJ2-1	TRBD2	-	TGTGCCAGCAGCTTAGGTTGGGGGGGCAATGAGCAGTTCTTC	CASSLGWGGNEQFF
TRBV7-3	TRBJ2-2	TRBD2	few	TGTGCCAGCAGCCCCCGGACTAGCGGTACCACCGGGGAGCTGTTTTTT	CASSPRTSGTTGELFF
TRBV28	TRBJ2-1	-	-	TGTGCCAGCAGACCGACTAGCAATGAGCAGTTCTTC	CASRPTSNEQFF
TRBV15	TRBJ2-5	-	-	TGTGCCACCAGCAGAGCTCGGATACTTCAAGAGACCCAGTACTTC	CATSRARILQETQYF
TRBV4-3	TRBJ1-5	-	few	TGCGCCAGCAGCCAAGAACCCTCAAGTCCAGCTACGCCCCAGCATTTT	CASSQEPSSPATPQHF
TRBV5-6	TRBJ1-5	-	few	TGTGCCAGCAGCTTTCGGGGCGAGAACCAGCCCCAGCATTTT	CASSFRGENQPQHF
TRBV9	TRBJ1-1	-	-	TGTGCCAGCAGCGTAGAGGCAATGCCCAGAACTGAAGCTTTCTTT	CASSVEAMPRTEAFF
TRBV11-2	TRBJ2-4	TRBD1	-	TGTGCCAGCAGCTTAGAAATGGGCCCAGGGGGCTTAGCCAAAAACATTCAGTACTTC	CASSLEMGPGGLAKNIQYF
TRBV9	TRBJ2-1	-	few	TGTGCCAGCAGCGTAGACCAAAGTGAGCAGTTCTTC	CASSVDQSEQFF
TRBV7-2	TRBJ2-1	-	few	TGTGCCAGCAGCTCCCTTGGGACCGGGACACCGCAGTTCTTC	CASSSLGTGTPQFF
TRBV27	TRBJ2-2	-	few	TGTGCCAGCAGTTTAAGGAAGACGAACACCGGGGAGCTGTTTTTT	CASSLRKTNTGELFF
TRBV19	TRBJ2-2	-	few	TGTGCCAGTAGTATAAGAACAGCCTCGAACACCGGGGAGCTGTTTTTT	CASSIRTASNTGELFF
TRBV7-9	TRBJ2-4	TRBD2	-	TGTGCCAGCAGCTCCCCGCGGGGGACCTTAGCCAAAAACATTCAGTACTTC	CASSSPRGTLAKNIQYF
TRBV4-1	TRBJ1-5	-	few	TGCGCCAGCAGCCAGAGCAATCAGCCCCAGCATTTT	CASSQSNQPQHF
TRBV6-5	TRBJ2-1	TRBD2	-	TGTGCCAGCAGTTCTACTAGCGGGAGGATGAATGAGCAGTTCTTC	CASSSTSGRMNEQFF
TRBV25-1	TRBJ1-6	TRBD1	few	TGTGCCAGCAGTGCCTCTGACAGGGGGCTAATTAATTCACCCCTCCACTTT	CASSASDRGLINSPLHF
TRBV10-3	TRBJ2-2	TRBD1	few	TGTGCCATCAAAGGGACAGGGGGCACCGGGGAGCTGTTTTTT	CAIKGTGGTGELFF